The 32 T cell receptor beta chains below all came from one sample that was sequenced in a study of T-cell reconstitution after alpha-beta-depleted transplantation in children. For TCRbeta, the library was prepared with unique molecular identifiers. TCRdb reprocessed the PCR reads with MiXCR, giving one entry per CDR3 protein. Here the sample spans more than 500,000 distinct CDR3 sequences, roughly 10% being singletons. Specimen: PBMCs, mostly from graft donor cells, collected 180 days after TCRalphabeta/CD19-depleted stem cell transplant. The receptors come from a female patient under 10 years old who had a stem cell transplant for aplastic anemia, so the T cells may come from the graft donor.

CDR3: CSATGPGTGYNTEAFF. The CDR3, as DNA: TGCAGTGCTACCGGTCCCGGGACAGGGTATAACACTGAAGCTTTCTTT. This sequence joins TRBV20-1 and TRBJ1-1; 9 bases line up with TRBD1. The germline gives CDR1 DFQATT, CDR2 SNEGSKA (reference sequence). V was clipped by 4 bases and J by 2 bases; unmatched bases: 11. CDR3 size: 16 residues.

V gene TRBV24-1 combines with J gene TRBJ2-7; 9 bases map to TRBD2. The CDR3 loop spans 13 amino acids. CDR1 and CDR2 (germline): KGHDR, SFDVKD. J was trimmed by 7 bases and V by 7 bases; bases with no gene match: 7. The CDR3 DNA reads as TGTGCCACCAGCCTTGCGGGAGGGCGGGAGCAGTACTTC. Residues: CATSLAGGREQYF.

Note on this clonotype: A read error is possible here, since a much larger clone lies one base away. The V gene is TRBV28, the J gene TRBJ1-5; 7 positions agree with TRBD1. CDR1 is MDHEN, CDR2 SYDVKM, per germline. The CDR3 length is 15 residues. With V trimmed by 3 bases and J by 7 bases, 9 bases remained unmatched. In DNA, the CDR3 is TGTGCCAGCAGTTTTCCACAGGGGCCCGGGCAGCCCCAGCATTTT. It yields the protein CASSFPQGPGQPQHF.

The chain combines TRBV7-9 with TRBJ1-1; perhaps TRBD1 as D (5 bases). The V gene lost 1 base and the J gene lost 4 bases, with 13 bases spanning the gap. The CDR3 has 15 amino acids. The germline V gene has CDR1 SEHNR and CDR2 FQNEAQ (reference sequence). The CDR3 is CASSLGDRGGTEAFF. CDR3 in DNA: TGTGCCAGCAGCTTAGGAGACAGAGGTGGCACTGAAGCTTTCTTT.

The genes are TRBV20-1 and TRBJ2-1; 7 positions agree with TRBD2. V shed 1 base, J shed 8 bases, and the junction held 11 bases outside the gene matches. The CDR3 length is 15 residues. From germline, CDR1 is DFQATT and CDR2 SNEGSKA (reference sequence). The CDR3 DNA reads TGCAGTGCTAGAGTCCCGGCGGGAGAAGTGGATGAGCAGTTCTTC. This gives the protein CSARVPAGEVDEQFF.

The chain has TRBV18 and TRBJ2-1; 7 positions agree with TRBD2. The ends lost 3 bases at V and 4 bases at J; junction bases unmatched: 12. Germline V CDR1 and CDR2: KGHSH, LQKENI. This CDR3 spans 17 amino acids. The CDR3 nucleotides are TGTGCCAGCTCACCCGGGACCACTGGGCGGGGGTACAATGAGCAGTTCTTC. It translates to CASSPGTTGRGYNEQFF.

This clonotype was counted only a few times. The chain uses TRBV5-6 and TRBJ2-7; TRBD2 is a possible D gene (6 bases). V was trimmed by 1 base and J by 3 bases, leaving 8 bases between them. Germline CDR1 is SGHDT and CDR2 is YYEEEE. The CDR3 runs 13 residues. This chain's CDR3 is CASSLTGVYEQYF. The CDR3 nucleotides read TGTGCCAGCAGCTTGACGGGAGTCTACGAGCAGTACTTC.

The sample holds a few counts of this clonotype. V usage is TRBV3-1 and J usage is TRBJ2-1; D call uncertain. CDR3 length equals 12 residues. Trimming removed 1 base from V and 9 bases from J, with 7 bases in between. From germline, CDR1 is LGHDT and CDR2 YNNKEL (reference sequence). CDR3 DNA: TGTGCCAGCAGCCAAGTAACGGGTGAGCAGTTCTTC. It is translated as CASSQVTGEQFF.

This clonotype has only a few counts. The chain's CDR3 is CSATLRDLGTDTQYF. In nucleotides, the CDR3 is TGCAGTGCTACCCTCCGGGACCTTGGCACAGATACGCAGTATTTT. The chain recombines TRBV20-1 with TRBJ2-3; D might be TRBD1 or TRBD2, each matching 5 bases. V lost 4 bases and J 1 base, leaving 15 bases between the germline ends. The germline V gene encodes CDR1 DFQATT and CDR2 SNEGSKA (reference sequence). The CDR3 loop spans 15 amino acids.

The rearrangement links TRBV11-3 to TRBJ1-1, with 9 bases matching TRBD1. Germline V gives CDR1 SGHNT, CDR2 YENEEA. This CDR3 region has 14 residues. V dropped 5 bases and J dropped 7; count of bases not matched to a gene: 8. DNA for the CDR3: TGTGCCAGCAGCCCACACCTGGACAGGGGTGAAGCTTTCTTT. It is translated as CASSPHLDRGEAFF.

The DNA for the CDR3 is TGTGCCAGCAGCTTGGGCCTGCACCCTCTGCAAGAGACCCAGTACTTC. It yields the protein CASSLGLHPLQETQYF. V and J are TRBV7-9 and TRBJ2-5; D gene ambiguous. Germline V gene lookup returns CDR1 SEHNR and CDR2 FQNEAQ (reference sequence). Trimming stripped 3 bases from V and 2 bases from J, with 16 bases between. The CDR3 covers 16 residues.

This clonotype has a handful of counts. The chain is built from TRBV4-2 and TRBJ2-7; maybe TRBD1 (5 bases). Germline V gene data show CDR1 as LGHNA and CDR2 as YNFKEQ. CDR3 length equals 16 residues. Trimming left V 1 base short and J 2 bases short, with 15 bases between. CDR3 nucleotide sequence: TGTGCCAGCAGCCAAGCTGGGCAGGGATTGCCCTACGAGCAGTACTTC. Translation gives CASSQAGQGLPYEQYF.

This clonotype was seen a few times. The gene calls are TRBV20-1 and TRBJ2-2, with a possible D match to TRBD1 (6 bases). Germline values: CDR1 DFQATT, CDR2 SNEGSKA (reference sequence). This CDR3 spans 13 amino acids. Trimming took 8 bases from V and 0 from J, leaving 10 bases between them. DNA of the CDR3: TGCAGTATACAGGGCTCGAACACCGGGGAGCTGTTTTTT. It translates to CSIQGSNTGELFF.

CDR3 sequence: CSVEGGTGQPQHF. CDR3 sequence (DNA): TGCAGCGTCGAGGGGGGGACGGGCCAGCCCCAGCATTTT. This sequence joins TRBV29-1 and TRBJ1-5; D is perhaps TRBD1 (6 bases). V was pared by 6 bases and J by 7 bases, with 16 bases between. Germline-derived CDR1 and CDR2 are SQVTM and ANQGSEA. The CDR3 totals 13 residues.

This clonotype came up a few times. The chain is built from TRBV12-3 or TRBV12-4 and TRBJ1-1; D is possibly TRBD1 (6 bases). The CDR3 is made up of 13 amino acids. Trimming pared 2 bases from V and 6 bases from J, leaving 10 bases between. In DNA, the CDR3 is TGTGCCAGCAGTTTAACAGGGATACCTGAAGCTTTCTTT. Protein sequence: CASSLTGIPEAFF.

This clonotype came up a few times. The chain carries TRBV12-3 or TRBV12-4 and TRBJ1-2; 7 bases agree with TRBD1. V shed 6 bases, J shed 4 bases, and the junction held 11 bases outside the gene matches. CDR3 size: 15 residues. The CDR3: CASSSPADRSYGYTF. Written as DNA, the CDR3 is TGTGCCAGCAGCTCGCCGGCGGACAGGAGCTATGGCTACACCTTC.

This chain joins TRBV19 and TRBJ2-3; 9 nucleotides agree with TRBD2. CDR1 and CDR2 (germline): LNHDA, SQIVND (reference sequence). Germline trimming cut 2 bases from V and 0 bases from J; bases unmatched to any gene: 6. This CDR3 region has 17 residues. The CDR3 DNA sequence: TGTGCCAGTAGTATAATCCCTGGACTAGCGAGCACAGATACGCAGTATTTT. This encodes CASSIIPGLASTDTQYF.

This clonotype has a handful of counts. The gene calls are TRBV7-2 and TRBJ1-5; TRBD1 agrees at 7 bases. Germline V gene lookup returns CDR1 SGHTA and CDR2 FQGNSA. The ends lost 3 bases at V and 3 bases at J; junction bases unmatched: 5. The CDR3 totals 15 residues. The CDR3 here is CASSLGDRFNQPQHF. CDR3 DNA sequence: TGTGCCAGCAGCTTGGGGGACAGATTCAATCAGCCCCAGCATTTT. Using reference TRBV7-2 and TRBJ1-5 for the parts outside the CDR3, the full variable domain is GAGVSQSPSNKVTEKGKDVELRCDPISGHTALYWYRQSLGQGLEFLIYFQGNSAPDKSGLPSDRFSAERTGGSVSTLTIQRTQQEDSAVYLCASSLGDRFNQPQHFGDGTRLSIL.

This clonotype was seen repeatedly, ten times or more. This chain links TRBV20-1 with TRBJ2-5; 11 bases fit TRBD2. The CDR3 length is 15 residues. Germline V lookup: CDR1 DFQATT, CDR2 SNEGSKA (reference sequence). J lost 4 bases, V lost 6 bases, and 10 bases had no gene match. In DNA, the CDR3 is TGCAGTGCCCTCACTAGCGGGAGAAGGAGAGAGACCCAGTACTTC. Amino acid sequence: CSALTSGRRRETQYF.

This clonotype was counted many times. The J gene is TRBJ1-3, the V gene TRBV29-1, with a weak D call TRBD1 (6 bases). Germline loops: CDR1 SQVTM, CDR2 ANQGSEA. The V end lost 7 bases, the J end lost 4 bases, and 11 bases lay between the germline ends. The CDR3 runs 12 residues. CDR3 protein: CSAVDRGNTIYF. The CDR3 DNA is TGCAGCGCCGTCGACAGGGGAAACACCATATATTTT.

In regard to this clonotype: This may come from a read error, since a much larger clone is one base off. The chain combines TRBV5-1 with TRBJ1-3; D is unclear. Per the germline V gene, CDR1 is SGHRS and CDR2 is YFSETQ. The CDR3 is made up of 15 amino acids. CDR3 protein: CASSLDWVSENTIYF. CDR3 nucleotide sequence: TGCGCCAGCAGCTTGGATTGGGTCTCTGAAAACACCATATATTTT.

This chain joins TRBV28 and TRBJ2-1; a weak D match, TRBD1 (6 bases). This CDR3 spans 16 amino acids. Trimming cost V 5 bases and J 4 bases, with 18 bases left between them. CDR1 is MDHEN, CDR2 SYDVKM, per germline. The CDR3 DNA reads TGTGCCAGCAGTGGCAGGGGTCCTTTTAGTTACAATGAGCAGTTCTTC. Its protein product is CASSGRGPFSYNEQFF. Combining the CDR3 with reference TRBV28 and TRBJ2-1 gives the whole variable domain DVKVTQSSRYLVKRTGEKVFLECVQDMDHENMFWYRQDPGLGLRLIYFSYDVKMKEKGDIPEGYSVSREKKERFSLILESASTNQTSMYLCASSGRGPFSYNEQFFGPGTRLTVL.

This chain joins TRBV5-1 and TRBJ2-2, with D unclear. This CDR3 spans 13 amino acids. The V and J ends lost 4 bases and 3 bases respectively, with 7 bases between them. CDR1 SGHRS and CDR2 YFSETQ come from the germline V gene. As DNA, the CDR3 is TGCGCCAGCAGCCCCGTGGACACCGGGGAGCTGTTTTTT. Its translation is CASSPVDTGELFF. The whole variable domain, remainder taken from reference TRBV5-1 and TRBJ2-2, is KAGVTQTPRYLIKTRGQQVTLSCSPISGHRSVSWYQQTPGQGLQFLFEYFSETQRNKGNFPGRFSGRQFSNSRSEMNVSTLELGDSALYLCASSPVDTGELFFGEGSRLTVL.

In this sample, this clonotype turned up many times. J is TRBJ2-7 and V is TRBV7-2; no reliable D call. The CDR3 is made up of 13 amino acids. V was clipped by 4 bases and J by 5 bases, with 12 bases between them. The germline gives CDR1 SGHTA, CDR2 FQGNSA. The CDR3 DNA sequence: TGTGCCAGCAGCTCCACTCCGTTGGACGAGCAGTACTTC. Translating it yields CASSSTPLDEQYF.

The chain uses TRBV27 and TRBJ2-7; D remains unclear. The germline gives CDR1 MNHEY, CDR2 SMNVEV (reference sequence). This CDR3 spans 13 amino acids. Trimming took 2 bases from V and 3 from J, leaving 8 bases between them. Written as DNA, the CDR3 is TGTGCCAGCAGTTTAGTCGACGGCTACGAGCAGTACTTC. It codes for CASSLVDGYEQYF.

This clonotype has more than one count but fewer than ten. The chain links TRBV29-1 to TRBJ2-2; TRBD2 might be the D (6 bases). CDR3 size: 14 residues. Germline V gene sequence: CDR1 SQVTM, CDR2 ANQGSEA. Trimming cost V 3 bases and J 5 bases, with 13 bases left between them. The CDR3 coding sequence is TGCAGCGTTGAGTACGGGAGCGGAACCGGGGAGCTGTTTTTT. As protein: CSVEYGSGTGELFF.

With respect to this clonotype: A much larger clone is a single base away; this may be a read error. The J gene is TRBJ2-1, the V gene TRBV29-1, with D perhaps being TRBD1 or TRBD2 (5 bases each). The CDR3 covers 15 residues. Germline lookup yields CDR1 SQVTM and CDR2 ANQGSEA. V lost 6 bases and J 13 bases, leaving 28 bases between the germline ends. CDR3 nucleotide sequence: TGCAGCGTACCCCCTGGGCTGGGGGTGAATTCTGTCCAGTTCTTC. It codes for CSVPPGLGVNSVQFF.

The J gene is TRBJ1-2, the V gene TRBV19; possible D gene TRBD1, 5 bases. V gave up 3 bases and J gave up 3 bases, with 5 bases separating them. Germline CDR1 reads LNHDA; CDR2 reads SQIVND (reference sequence). The CDR3 runs 12 residues. CDR3: CASSMGHYGYTF. The CDR3, as DNA: TGTGCCAGTAGTATGGGACACTATGGCTACACCTTC. Full variable domain (missing parts from reference TRBV19 and TRBJ1-2): DGGITQSPKYLFRKEGQNVTLSCEQNLNHDAMYWYRQDPGQGLRLIYYSQIVNDFQKGDIAEGYSVSREKKESFPLTVTSAQKNPTAFYLCASSMGHYGYTFGSGTRLTVV.

The chain joins TRBV20-1 to TRBJ2-7, with 7 bases identical to TRBD2. CDR1 and CDR2 from the germline V gene are DFQATT and SNEGSKA (reference sequence). V was pared by 6 bases and J by 6 bases, with 8 bases of the junction left unmatched. The CDR3 spans 12 residues. In DNA, the CDR3 is TGCAGTGCCGCGGGACTACACTCCGAGCAGTACTTC. Its translation: CSAAGLHSEQYF.

This clonotype was found a few times. The rearrangement joins TRBV5-5 to TRBJ2-1; perhaps D is TRBD1 or TRBD2 (5 bases each). Germline CDR1 and CDR2: SGHKS and YYEKEE (reference sequence). This CDR3 comprises 14 residues. Trimming pared 2 bases from V and 5 bases from J, leaving 11 bases between. The CDR3 here is CASSFWDANNEQFF. CDR3 nucleotide sequence: TGTGCCAGCAGCTTTTGGGACGCTAACAATGAGCAGTTCTTC. Based on the CDR3 plus reference TRBV5-5 and TRBJ2-1, the full variable domain is DAGVTQSPTHLIKTRGQQVTLRCSPISGHKSVSWYQQVLGQGPQFIFQYYEKEERGRGNFPDRFSARQFPNYSSELNVNALLLGDSALYLCASSFWDANNEQFFGPGTRLTVL.

J is TRBJ2-2 and V is TRBV6-1; 12 nucleotides match TRBD2. CDR1 MNHNS and CDR2 SASEGT come from the germline V gene. V shed 10 bases, J shed 2 bases, and the junction held 8 bases outside the gene matches. CDR3 length: 16 residues. The CDR3 DNA sequence: TGTGCCATTAGAAGAGGACTAGCGGGAAACACCGGGGAGCTGTTTTTT. It yields the protein CAIRRGLAGNTGELFF.

The table lists this clonotype with a few counts. The chain has TRBV18 and TRBJ2-7; no reliable D call. The CDR3 is 14 amino acids. CDR1 and CDR2 from the germline V gene are KGHSH and LQKENI. V lost 3 bases to trimming and J lost 4 bases, with 13 bases between them. CDR3 bases: TGTGCCAGCTCACCCAGCCTAGGTGGGTACGAGCAGTACTTC. As protein: CASSPSLGGYEQYF.